The clone carrying this T cell receptor beta chain was found many times. What it binds is unknown. This CDR3 region has 11 residues. Trimming took off 6 bases at V and 7 bases at J, with 10 bases between the two ends. The sample comes from a study of blood T cells in healthy people across ages. Study-level points and caveats: Observed TCR beta diversity per million T cells went down as age went up. This fall followed a roughly linear course with age.

For the second PCR, which ran for roughly 7 to 11 cycles, a sample-barcoded 5' primer and a J-beta primer mix were used. Template switching added a 12-random-nucleotide identifier to every cDNA molecule. TCRdb re-analysed the 5' RACE reads in MiXCR, keeping a single row per CDR3 protein. The table lists about 840,000 distinct CDR3 sequences, just under 30% of them singletons. These records were also assigned to another study, of T cells of mothers and their children. That paper states: In this cohort, donors were three healthy Caucasian mothers plus their six children. Maternal samples each gave over 8.5 million TCR beta CDR3 reads, and child samples some 2.8 million each.

The source material was blood. This receptor was identified in a woman in her thirties or forties in good health. This chain uses TRBV12-3 or TRBV12-4 with TRBJ2-7, with a weak D call TRBD1 (6 bases). The DNA for the CDR3 is TGTGCCAGCAGCTCCACAGGGGAGCAGTACTTC. The encoded protein is CASSSTGEQYF.